This TCR beta chain was captured in a study of shared clonotypes between healthy human individuals (dated by TCRdb to the early 2020s). Study-level background: The cohort comprised two women and a few men aged 18 to 49 years. Libraries were prepared and TCR repertoires were sequenced by different laboratories using diverse techniques, in order to increase sequencing depth and limit assay-specific biases. To estimate repertoire size and how much clonotype sharing occurs between individuals, the study deeply sequenced the blood TCR repertoires of five healthy adults. Per donor, leukapheresis produced somewhere between about 0.8 and 9 billion PBMCs. For each donor, CD4 naive and CD4 memory were each given three plates, CD8 naive was given two plates, and CD8 memory was given one plate.

CD8 naive samples were obtained by positive selection for CCR7 among CD45RO-negative cells, yielding a CD45RA+CCR7+ population from which TemRA cells were excluded. The donors were healthy, HIV-negative adults with no recently reported acute infections or vaccinations. Every donor was a Caucasian adult residing in Nashville, Tennessee, USA. Blood was collected by leukapheresis, and PBMCs were isolated by Ficoll-Histopaque density gradient centrifugation and then cryopreserved in liquid nitrogen vapor phase. Analytical flow cytometry was used to check the purity and quantity of every magnetically sorted T cell population. From each sorted fraction, genomic DNA was isolated and quantified by UV absorbance on a Nanodrop 2000c. Beyond this particular receptor, the publication reports: The genetic and exposure-history diversity represented was limited by the small number of donors. Higher generation probabilities were observed for clonotypes shared by all four sorted-subset donors than for non-shared clonotypes. Sampling was limited to blood, and TCR repertoires in tissue likely differ from TCR repertoires in blood. Based on pairwise subsampling, the degree of clonotype sharing among donors was expected to be affected by sequencing depth. Rarefaction of sorted-subset datasets indicated incomplete sequencing despite the large sequencing depth. Larger estimated clonotype richness was generally found for naive subsets than for memory subsets. About 5% of naive CD4, 3.5% of naive CD8, around 2.3% of memory CD4, and 0.35% to 0.4% of memory CD8 clonotypes were shared across a few donors.

The V and J ends are trimmed by 3 bases and 5 bases, leaving 11 bases between them. The germline V gene gives CDR1 as SGHVS and CDR2 as FNYEAQ. Inclusive of the bounding cysteine and phenylalanine, the CDR3 is 13 residues long. Here the CDR3 DNA is all that survives: 39 bases in frame from base 1. Regarding this clone: Its antigen is unknown. No quality values exist for individual bases; no much larger clone is one base distant.

Using the deep immunoSEQ assay, multiplex PCR amplified TCR CDR3 regions from genomic DNA. Extracted genomic DNA from each cell subset was spread evenly across all wells of several immunoSEQ 96-well plates, with each plate serving as a replicate. Each replicate PCR for sorted subsets received about 180 ng genomic DNA, equal to about 30,000 T cell genomes. The purified libraries were quantified using a Qubit 3.0 fluorometer, sized with a Bioanalyzer 2100, and then quantified again using the KAPA Library Quantification kit. A separate single-read 150-cycle Illumina NextSeq 550 flow cell was used to sequence each immunoSEQ 96-well plate. The study's own analysis went as follows. Because only junctional sequences without quality scores were contained in the immunoSEQ output, filtering matching that applied to full-length reads could not be performed. To assign V/J genes and CDR3, sequences were annotated using PyIR, a Python wrapper for IgBLAST v1.9, with IMGT germline references. Reads were removed for weak V/J assignments (E-value above 1e-6), missing CDR3, stop codons, out-of-frame junctions, or ambiguous translated residues. V3J clonotypes were defined as sequences sharing the same inferred V gene, J gene, and CDR3 amino acid sequence. Percentage overlap between repertoires was calculated by dividing the number of shared unique clonotypes by the size of the smaller repertoire. RTK rarefaction, the Chao1 estimator, and Recon v2.1 estimates of unobserved clonotypes were used to assess repertoire richness. Generation probabilities were computed with OLGA for all TCRbeta clonotypes obtained by the gDNA method from several donors. TCRdb provides this immuneACCESS table in a form limited to in-frame rearrangements. Some clones are lacking; in checked studies, under half of them reflect an unresolved V gene, and why the rest are absent is not known. V and J calls and clone size are copied from that table; D and trimming were computed from the DNA. The sample includes about 2.1 million clones, with 85% to 95% observed a single time. The ten largest clones capture 1.5% to 2% of the sample.

Sequencing input: naive CD8+ T cells from PBMCs. Explained via the paper, the cell subset or site label denotes: CD45RA+CCR7+. The TCR comes from a man aged 18 to 29 in good health. Some clones in this sample may be carry-over from other donors' samples. The chain is made from TRBV7-6 and TRBJ2-7, with the D call perhaps TRBD1 or TRBD2, as 6 bases match in each case. The CDR3 here reads CASSLRGANEQYF. The nucleotides are TGTGCCAGCAGCTTGAGGGGGGCCAACGAGCAGTACTTC.